This entry concerns a single T cell receptor (beta chain). The antigen is undetermined. Noted time point: week 5, during vaccination. Vaccine doses each comprised 300 ug of mutant IDH1 20-mer peptide, with topical imiquimod. The length of the CDR3 is 15 residues. V lost 1 base to trimming and J lost 8 bases; unmatched junction nucleotides: 7. Germline CDR1 reads SGHAT; CDR2 reads FQNNGV. This specimen comes from a study of a mutant IDH1 vaccine in newly diagnosed glioma. Study context: Eight vaccinations reached patients in weeks 1, 3, 5, 7, 11, 15, 19 and 23.

Only in-frame clones appear in the TCRdb table, and some are missing; sequencing was by immunoSEQ multiplex PCR. In the table there are about 38,000 clones, 70% to 80% of which are singletons. Study results and limitations: There were vaccine-induced immune responses in around 93% of the patients.

The receptor comes from a man between 40 and 49 years old with glioma. Sequenced here: PBMCs, sampled from a glioma patient whose treatment included an IDH1 peptide vaccine. The rearrangement uses TRBV11-2 and TRBJ1-4, with 7 bases identical to TRBD1. CDR3 protein: CASSLGDRDREKLFF. In nucleotides, the CDR3 is TGTGCCAGCAGCTTAGGAGACAGGGACAGAGAAAAACTGTTTTTT.